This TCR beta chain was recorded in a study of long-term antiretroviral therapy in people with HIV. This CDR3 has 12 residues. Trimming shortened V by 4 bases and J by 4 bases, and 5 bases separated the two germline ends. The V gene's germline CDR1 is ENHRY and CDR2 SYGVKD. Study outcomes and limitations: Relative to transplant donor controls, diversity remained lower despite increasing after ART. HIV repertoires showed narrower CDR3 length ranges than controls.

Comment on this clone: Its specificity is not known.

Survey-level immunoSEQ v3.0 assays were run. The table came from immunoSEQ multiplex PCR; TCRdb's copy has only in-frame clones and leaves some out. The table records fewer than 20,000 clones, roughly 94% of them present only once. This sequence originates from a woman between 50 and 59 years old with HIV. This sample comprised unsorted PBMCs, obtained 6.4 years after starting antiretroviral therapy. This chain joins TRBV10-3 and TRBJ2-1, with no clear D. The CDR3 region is CAISGQYNEQFF. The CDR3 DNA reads TGTGCCATCAGTGGCCAGTACAATGAGCAGTTCTTC.